A selection of T cell receptor beta chains follows, all from one sample in a study of T cells after yellow fever vaccination. MiXCR, run by TCRdb on the 5' RACE reads, gives a single entry per CDR3 protein. The repertoire holds around 100,000 distinct CDR3 sequences, with 8.4% as singletons. Sequences were derived from CD8+ T cells sorted from PBMCs, sampled 45 days after the yellow fever booster vaccination. The receptors shown here come from a young man who received the YFV17D yellow fever vaccine. CDR3s include the opening cysteine and the closing phenylalanine or tryptophan. D genes are given only for firm matches. Where a row states a size, it is once, few, many or the class of an expanded clone; other rows omit it.

>many|TRBV10-3|NA|14|TRBJ2-5
TGTGCCATCAGTGAACCGGGACAAATAGAGACCCAGTACTTC
CAISEPGQIETQYF
>many|TRBV7-9|TRBD2|16|TRBJ2-5
TGTGCCAGCAGCCCACTAAGGACTAGATCAATTGAGACCCAGTACTTC
CASSPLRTRSIETQYF
>NA|TRBV20-1|NA|12|TRBJ1-1
TGCAGTGCTCAACAGGGCGGGGCTGAAGCTTTCTTT
CSAQQGGAEAFF
>many|TRBV27|TRBD2|16|TRBJ2-1
TGTGCCAGCAGTTTATGGGGCGGGAGGAGGGGCAATGAGCAGTTCTTC
CASSLWGGRRGNEQFF
>many|TRBV12-3/TRBV12-4|TRBD2|13|TRBJ2-1
TGTGCCAGCAGGGGGACTAGCGTCAATGAGCAGTTCTTC
CASRGTSVNEQFF
>few|TRBV7-2|TRBD1|14|TRBJ1-1
TGTGCCAGCAGCCCCCGCAGGGGGGGCACTGAAGCTTTCTTT
CASSPRRGGTEAFF
>NA|TRBV12-3/TRBV12-4|TRBD1|15|TRBJ2-2
TGTGCCAGCAGCATGGACAGGGTGAATGCCGGGGAGCTGTTTTTT
CASSMDRVNAGELFF
>many|TRBV6-1|TRBD2|14|TRBJ2-7
TGTGCCAGCAGCCCTAGCGGGAGTAAGTACGAGCAGTACTTC
CASSPSGSKYEQYF
>few|TRBV15|NA|15|TRBJ2-3
TGTGCCACCAGAGCGGGTTCCTTCCTCACAGATACGCAGTATTTT
CATRAGSFLTDTQYF
>medium-sized|TRBV15|NA|15|TRBJ2-1
TGTGCCACCAGCAGAGATGCGGGCGCCTACAATGAGCAGTTCTTC
CATSRDAGAYNEQFF
>NA|TRBV12-3/TRBV12-4|TRBD1|19|TRBJ2-2
TGTGCCAGCATATTCCACTCATCTGAGACAGGGAGCGACACCGGGGAGCTGTTTTTT
CASIFHSSETGSDTGELFF
>many|TRBV30|TRBD2|15|TRBJ2-5
TGTGCCTGGGGACTAGCGGGAGGGCCGGGAGAGACCCAGTACTTC
CAWGLAGGPGETQYF
>NA|TRBV6-1|NA|15|TRBJ2-3
TGTGCCAGCAGCCCATGGAGCCCTAGCACAGATACGCAGTATTTT
CASSPWSPSTDTQYF
>many|TRBV12-3/TRBV12-4|TRBD2|15|TRBJ2-1
TGTGCCAGCAGTTTTACAGCGGGAGGGTACAATGAGCAGTTCTTC
CASSFTAGGYNEQFF
>NA|TRBV5-4|NA|13|TRBJ2-7
TGTGCCAGCAGCTTGTGGGGAGCCTACGAGCAGTACTTC
CASSLWGAYEQYF
>few|TRBV4-3|NA|14|TRBJ2-7
TGCGCCAGCAGCCAAGACCGTGAAACCTACGAGCAGTACTTC
CASSQDRETYEQYF
>many|TRBV29-1|NA|10|TRBJ1-2
TGCAGCGTTGGAGAGGGTGGCTACACCTTC
CSVGEGGYTF
>few|TRBV5-1|NA|12|TRBJ2-7
TGCGCCAGCAGCTCCCTGGGGTTCGAGCAGTACTTC
CASSSLGFEQYF
>NA|TRBV28|TRBD2|16|TRBJ2-1
TGTGCCAGCAGCCCTCTTCTAGCGGCCCTGGGTAATGAGCAGTTCTTC
CASSPLLAALGNEQFF
>many|TRBV15|NA|14|TRBJ2-2
TGTGCCACCAGCAGAGGAGAGGAAGCCGGGGAGCTGTTTTTT
CATSRGEEAGELFF
>NA|TRBV7-9|NA|13|TRBJ2-7
TGTGCCAGCAGCCGCCCCGCGGATGCGCAGCAGTACTTC
CASSRPADAQQYF
>many|TRBV7-9|NA|12|TRBJ2-5
TGTGCCAGCAGCTTAGGGCCCCCCCCCGTTTTTTTC
CASSLGPPPVFF
>NA|TRBV14|TRBD2|16|TRBJ2-2
TGTGCCAGCAGCCAAGGTAGCGGGAGAGTCACCGGGGAGCTGTTTTTT
CASSQGSGRVTGELFF
>many|TRBV10-1|NA|12|TRBJ2-1
TGCGCCAGCAGTGATTCAAGCGATGAGCAGTTCTTC
CASSDSSDEQFF
>many|TRBV25-1|NA|12|TRBJ1-2
TGTGCCAGCAGTGACACCAACTATGGCTACACCTTC
CASSDTNYGYTF
>many|TRBV6-5|NA|14|TRBJ1-1
TGTGCCAGCAGTCGCTCCACAGGGTTTAATGAAGCTTTCTTT
CASSRSTGFNEAFF
>NA|TRBV12-3/TRBV12-4|TRBD1|16|TRBJ2-1
TGTGCCAGCAGTGACCACTCGGGACAGGGAATCAATGAGCAGTTCTTC
CASSDHSGQGINEQFF
>NA|TRBV4-3|NA|15|TRBJ2-7
TGCGCCAGCAGCCAAGTGGGGACCCCGCGAGGCGAGCAGTACTTC
CASSQVGTPRGEQYF
>many|TRBV7-6|TRBD1|11|TRBJ1-1
TGTGCCAGCAGGACAGGGGGTGAAGCTTTCTTT
CASRTGGEAFF